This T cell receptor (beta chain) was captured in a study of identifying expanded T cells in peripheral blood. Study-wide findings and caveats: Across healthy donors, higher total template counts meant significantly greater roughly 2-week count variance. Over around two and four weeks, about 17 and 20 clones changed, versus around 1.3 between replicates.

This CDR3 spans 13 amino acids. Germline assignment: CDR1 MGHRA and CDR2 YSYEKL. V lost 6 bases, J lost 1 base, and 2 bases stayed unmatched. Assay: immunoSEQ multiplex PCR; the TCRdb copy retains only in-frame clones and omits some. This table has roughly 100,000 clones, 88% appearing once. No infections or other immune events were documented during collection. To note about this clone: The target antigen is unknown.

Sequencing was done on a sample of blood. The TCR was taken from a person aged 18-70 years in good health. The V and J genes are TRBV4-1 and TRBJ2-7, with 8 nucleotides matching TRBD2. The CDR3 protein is CASSTSGSYEQYF. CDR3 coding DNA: TGCGCCAGCAGTACTAGCGGTTCCTACGAGCAGTACTTC.